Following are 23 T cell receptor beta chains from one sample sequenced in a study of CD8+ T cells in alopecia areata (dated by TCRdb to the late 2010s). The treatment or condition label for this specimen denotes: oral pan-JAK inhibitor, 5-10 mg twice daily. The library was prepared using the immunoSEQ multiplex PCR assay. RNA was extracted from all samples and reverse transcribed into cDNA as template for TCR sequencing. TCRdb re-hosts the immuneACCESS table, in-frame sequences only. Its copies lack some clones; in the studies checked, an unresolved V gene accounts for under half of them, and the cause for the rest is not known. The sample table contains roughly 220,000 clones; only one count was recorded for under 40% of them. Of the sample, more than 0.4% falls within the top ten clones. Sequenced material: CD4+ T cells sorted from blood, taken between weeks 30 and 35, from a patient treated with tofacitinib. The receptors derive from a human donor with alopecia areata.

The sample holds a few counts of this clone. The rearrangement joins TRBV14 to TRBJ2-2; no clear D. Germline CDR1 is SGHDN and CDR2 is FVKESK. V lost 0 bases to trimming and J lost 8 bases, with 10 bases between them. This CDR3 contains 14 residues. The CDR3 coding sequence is TGTGCCAGCAGCCAAGAGGGATTCCGGGGGGAGCTGTTTTTT. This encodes CASSQEGFRGELFF.

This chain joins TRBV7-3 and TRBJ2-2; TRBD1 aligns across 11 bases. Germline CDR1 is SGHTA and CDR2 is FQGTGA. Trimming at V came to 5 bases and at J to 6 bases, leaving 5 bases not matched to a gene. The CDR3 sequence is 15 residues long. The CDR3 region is CASSKGQGVPGELFF. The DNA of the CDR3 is TGTGCCAGCAGCAAGGGACAGGGGGTCCCCGGGGAGCTGTTTTTT.

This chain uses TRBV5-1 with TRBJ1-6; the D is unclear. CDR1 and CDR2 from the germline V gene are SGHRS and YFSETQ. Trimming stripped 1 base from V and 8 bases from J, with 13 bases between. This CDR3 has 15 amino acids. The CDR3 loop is CASSLLPGMDSPLHF. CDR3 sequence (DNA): TGCGCCAGCAGCTTGCTCCCGGGGATGGATTCACCCCTCCACTTT.

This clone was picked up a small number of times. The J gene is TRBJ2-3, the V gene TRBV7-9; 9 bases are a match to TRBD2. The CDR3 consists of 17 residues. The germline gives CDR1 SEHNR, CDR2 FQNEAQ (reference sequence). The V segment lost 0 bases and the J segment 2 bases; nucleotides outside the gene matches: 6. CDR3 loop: CASSLAVAGAHTDTQYF. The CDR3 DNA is TGTGCCAGCAGCTTAGCGGTAGCGGGGGCCCACACAGATACGCAGTATTTT.

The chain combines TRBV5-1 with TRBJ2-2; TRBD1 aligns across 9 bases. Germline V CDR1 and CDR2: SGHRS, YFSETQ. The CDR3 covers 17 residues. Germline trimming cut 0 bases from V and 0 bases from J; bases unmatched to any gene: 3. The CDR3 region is CASSLAGTGTNTGELFF. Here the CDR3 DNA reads TGCGCCAGCAGCTTGGCGGGGACAGGGACGAACACCGGGGAGCTGTTTTTT.

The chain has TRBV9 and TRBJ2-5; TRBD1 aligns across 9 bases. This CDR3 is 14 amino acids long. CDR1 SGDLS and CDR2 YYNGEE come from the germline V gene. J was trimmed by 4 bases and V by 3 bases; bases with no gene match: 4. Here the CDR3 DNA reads TGTGCCAGCAGCGCTACGACAGGGGGAGAGACCCAGTACTTC. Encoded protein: CASSATTGGETQYF.

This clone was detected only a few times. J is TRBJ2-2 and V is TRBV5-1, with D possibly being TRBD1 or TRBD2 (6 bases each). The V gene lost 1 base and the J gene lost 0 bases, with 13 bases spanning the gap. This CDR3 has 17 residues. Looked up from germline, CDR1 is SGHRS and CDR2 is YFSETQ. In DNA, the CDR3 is TGCGCCAGCAGCTTGTTGATCCGGGGGCCGAACACCGGGGAGCTGTTTTTT. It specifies CASSLLIRGPNTGELFF. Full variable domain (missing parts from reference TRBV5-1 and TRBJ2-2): KAGVTQTPRYLIKTRGQQVTLSCSPISGHRSVSWYQQTPGQGLQFLFEYFSETQRNKGNFPGRFSGRQFSNSRSEMNVSTLELGDSALYLCASSLLIRGPNTGELFFGEGSRLTVL.

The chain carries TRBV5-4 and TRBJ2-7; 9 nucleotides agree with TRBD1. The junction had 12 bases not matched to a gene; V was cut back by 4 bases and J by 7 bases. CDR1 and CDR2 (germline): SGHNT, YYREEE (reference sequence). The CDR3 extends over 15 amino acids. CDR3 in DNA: TGTGCCAGCAGCCCTGTTCCGGGACAGGGTGGGGAGCAGTACTTC. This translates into CASSPVPGQGGEQYF.

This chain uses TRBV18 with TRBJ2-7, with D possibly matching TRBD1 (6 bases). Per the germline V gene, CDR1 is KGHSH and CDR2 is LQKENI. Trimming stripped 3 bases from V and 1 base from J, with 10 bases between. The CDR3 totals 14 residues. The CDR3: CASSPRDTSYEQYF. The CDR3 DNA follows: TGTGCCAGCTCACCCCGGGACACATCCTACGAGCAGTACTTC.

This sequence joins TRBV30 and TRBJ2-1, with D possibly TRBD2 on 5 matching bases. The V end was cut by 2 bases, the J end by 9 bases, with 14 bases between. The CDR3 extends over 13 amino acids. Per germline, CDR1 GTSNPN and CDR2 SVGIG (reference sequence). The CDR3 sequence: CAWSSSEYSEQFF. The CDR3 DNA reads TGTGCCTGGAGTAGTAGCGAGTATAGTGAGCAGTTCTTC. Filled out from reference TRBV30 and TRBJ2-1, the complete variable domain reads SQTIHQWPATLVQPVGSPLSLECTVEGTSNPNLYWYRQAAGRGLQLLFYSVGIGQISSEVPQNLSASRPQDRQFILSSKKLLLSDSGFYLCAWSSSEYSEQFFGPGTRLTVL.

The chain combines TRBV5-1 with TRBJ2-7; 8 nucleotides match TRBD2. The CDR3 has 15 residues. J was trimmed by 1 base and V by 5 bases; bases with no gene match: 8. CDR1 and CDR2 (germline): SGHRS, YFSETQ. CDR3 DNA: TGCGCCAGCAGGATTGGGCTAGCGGGTTCCTACGAGCAGTACTTC. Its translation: CASRIGLAGSYEQYF. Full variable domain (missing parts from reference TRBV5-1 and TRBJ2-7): KAGVTQTPRYLIKTRGQQVTLSCSPISGHRSVSWYQQTPGQGLQFLFEYFSETQRNKGNFPGRFSGRQFSNSRSEMNVSTLELGDSALYLCASRIGLAGSYEQYFGPGTRLTVT.

The CDR3: CSAHRGLGYGYTF. The CDR3 DNA follows: TGCAGCGCCCACAGGGGGCTCGGCTATGGCTACACCTTC. The genes are TRBV29-1 and TRBJ1-2; 9 nucleotides line up with TRBD1. Per germline, CDR1 SQVTM and CDR2 ANQGSEA. V dropped 7 bases and J dropped 4; count of bases not matched to a gene: 7. The CDR3 has 13 residues.

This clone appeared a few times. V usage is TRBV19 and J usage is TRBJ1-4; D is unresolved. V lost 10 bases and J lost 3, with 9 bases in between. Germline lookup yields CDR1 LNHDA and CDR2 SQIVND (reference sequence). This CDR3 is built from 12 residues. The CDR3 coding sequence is TGTGCCACTCGAGGACCTAATGAAAAACTGTTTTTT. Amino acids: CATRGPNEKLFF.

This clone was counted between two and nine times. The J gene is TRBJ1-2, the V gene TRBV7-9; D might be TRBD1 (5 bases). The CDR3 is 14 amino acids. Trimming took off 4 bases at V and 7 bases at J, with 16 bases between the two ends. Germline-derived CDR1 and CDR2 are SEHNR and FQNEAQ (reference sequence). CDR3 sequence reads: CASSSTTVGGGYTF. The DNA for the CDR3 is TGTGCCAGCAGCTCAACGACAGTTGGGGGTGGCTACACCTTC.

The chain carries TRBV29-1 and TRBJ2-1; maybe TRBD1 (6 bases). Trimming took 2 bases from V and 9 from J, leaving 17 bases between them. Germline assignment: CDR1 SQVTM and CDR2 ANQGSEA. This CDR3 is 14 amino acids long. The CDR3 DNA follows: TGCAGCGTTGAACATGGCAGGGGAGTCGGTGAGCAGTTCTTC. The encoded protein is CSVEHGRGVGEQFF.

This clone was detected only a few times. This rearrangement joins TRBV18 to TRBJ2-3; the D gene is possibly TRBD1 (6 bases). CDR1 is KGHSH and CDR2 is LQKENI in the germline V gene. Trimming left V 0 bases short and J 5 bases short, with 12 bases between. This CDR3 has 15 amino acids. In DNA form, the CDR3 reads TGTGCCAGCTCACCACCGGGGGCTCCAGGAGATACGCAGTATTTT. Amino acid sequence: CASSPPGAPGDTQYF.

As DNA, the CDR3 is TGTGCCATCAGTGAGAAGCATACAGGGGGCACTGAAGCTTTCTTT. Translated: CAISEKHTGGTEAFF. This sequence joins TRBV10-3 and TRBJ1-1, with 8 positions matching TRBD1. CDR3 length equals 15 residues. Germline V CDR1 and CDR2: ENHRY, SYGVKD. Trimming removed 2 bases from V and 4 bases from J; junction bases left unmatched: 6.

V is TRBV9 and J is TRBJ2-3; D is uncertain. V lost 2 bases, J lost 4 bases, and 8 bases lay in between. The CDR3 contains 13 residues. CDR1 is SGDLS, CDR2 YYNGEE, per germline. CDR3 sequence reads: CASSVGVADTQYF. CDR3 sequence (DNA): TGTGCCAGCAGCGTTGGGGTGGCAGATACGCAGTATTTT. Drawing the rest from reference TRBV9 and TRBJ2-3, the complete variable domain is DSGVTQTPKHLITATGQRVTLRCSPRSGDLSVYWYQQSLDQGLQFLIQYYNGEERAKGNILERFSAQQFPDLHSELNLSSLELGDSALYFCASSVGVADTQYFGPGTRLTVL.

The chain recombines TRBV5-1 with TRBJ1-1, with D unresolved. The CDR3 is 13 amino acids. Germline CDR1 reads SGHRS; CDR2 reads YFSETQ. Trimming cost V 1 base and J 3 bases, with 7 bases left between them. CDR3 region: CASSLTTHTEAFF. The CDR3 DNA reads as TGCGCCAGCAGCTTGACGACCCACACTGAAGCTTTCTTT. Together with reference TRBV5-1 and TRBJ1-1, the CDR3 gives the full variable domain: KAGVTQTPRYLIKTRGQQVTLSCSPISGHRSVSWYQQTPGQGLQFLFEYFSETQRNKGNFPGRFSGRQFSNSRSEMNVSTLELGDSALYLCASSLTTHTEAFFGQGTRLTVV.

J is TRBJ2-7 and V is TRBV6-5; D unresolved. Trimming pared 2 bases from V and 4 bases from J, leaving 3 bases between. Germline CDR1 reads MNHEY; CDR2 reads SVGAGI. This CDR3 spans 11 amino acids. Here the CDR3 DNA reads TGTGCCAGCAGTTACCGTTACGAGCAGTACTTC. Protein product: CASSYRYEQYF.

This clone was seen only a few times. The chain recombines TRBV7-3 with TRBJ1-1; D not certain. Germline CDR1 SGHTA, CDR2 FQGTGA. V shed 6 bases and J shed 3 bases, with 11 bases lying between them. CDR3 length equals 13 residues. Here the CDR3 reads CASSWGEDTEAFF. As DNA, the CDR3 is TGTGCCAGCAGTTGGGGAGAGGACACTGAAGCTTTCTTT.

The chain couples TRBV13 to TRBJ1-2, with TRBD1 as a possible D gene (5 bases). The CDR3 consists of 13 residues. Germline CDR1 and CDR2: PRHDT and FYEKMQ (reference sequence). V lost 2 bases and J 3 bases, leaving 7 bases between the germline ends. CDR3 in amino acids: CASSLKGYYGYTF. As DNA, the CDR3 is TGTGCCAGCAGCTTAAAGGGGTACTATGGCTACACCTTC.

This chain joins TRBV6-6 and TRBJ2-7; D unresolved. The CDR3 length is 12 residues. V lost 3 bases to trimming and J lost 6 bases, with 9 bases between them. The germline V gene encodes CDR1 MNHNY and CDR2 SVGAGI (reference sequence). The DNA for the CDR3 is TGTGCCAGCAGTTATCCAAAGGGCGAGCAGTACTTC. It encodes CASSYPKGEQYF.